These 12 T cell receptor beta chains share one sample of origin, sequenced in a study of blood T cell repertoires in COVID-19. Here immunoSEQ multiplex PCR was the method, and the copy in TCRdb shows in-frame clones only, minus some. The data hold 200,000 to 300,000 clones, with approximately 86% observed a single time. Input material: peripheral blood. These receptors were taken from a woman aged 55-70 years with COVID-19, enrolled during active disease.

The rearrangement uses TRBV5-1 and TRBJ1-1, with TRBD1 as a possible D gene (5 bases). Trimming left V 6 bases short and J 0 bases short, with 9 bases between. Germline assignment: CDR1 SGHRS and CDR2 YFSETQ. CDR3 length equals 13 residues. Here the CDR3 DNA reads TGCGCCAGCAAAGAGACAGTGAACACTGAAGCTTTCTTT. It is translated as CASKETVNTEAFF.

The rearrangement links TRBV19 to TRBJ1-5; 9 nucleotides agree with TRBD1. The CDR3 is 15 residues long. Germline V CDR1 and CDR2: LNHDA, SQIVND (reference sequence). The V segment lost 5 bases and the J segment 6 bases; nucleotides outside the gene matches: 8. In DNA form, the CDR3 reads TGTGCCAGTAGTTTTTCGGACAGGGGAGGTCAGCCCCAGCATTTT. The encoded protein is CASSFSDRGGQPQHF.

The V gene is TRBV27, the J gene TRBJ2-4; D ambiguous. Trimming took off 5 bases at V and 0 bases at J, with 8 bases between the two ends. Germline loops: CDR1 MNHEY, CDR2 SMNVEV (reference sequence). The CDR3 has 14 amino acids. CDR3 amino acids: CASSQHLAKNIQYF. In nucleotides, the CDR3 is TGTGCCAGCAGTCAACACCTAGCCAAAAACATTCAGTACTTC.

V and J are TRBV29-1 and TRBJ1-5, with 7 nucleotides matching TRBD1. With 7 bases clipped from V and 4 bases from J, the junction kept 4 bases outside the gene matches. There are 12 residues in the CDR3. Germline V gives CDR1 SQVTM, CDR2 ANQGSEA. CDR3 protein: CSAGGGNQPQHF. The CDR3 DNA follows: TGCAGCGCAGGGGGGGGGAATCAGCCCCAGCATTTT.

This clone was observed a few times. The chain is built from TRBV19 and TRBJ1-1; D ambiguous. The CDR3 is 16 residues long. Germline V gene sequence: CDR1 LNHDA, CDR2 SQIVND (reference sequence). The V and J ends lost 1 base and 5 bases respectively, with 17 bases between them. CDR3 sequence reads: CASSIVGLRVPTEAFF. The DNA of the CDR3 is TGTGCCAGTAGTATAGTAGGACTTAGAGTCCCGACTGAAGCTTTCTTT.

The chain couples TRBV29-1 to TRBJ1-3, with TRBD1 as a possible D gene (6 bases). The ends were cut back, 4 bases at V and 1 base at J, with 17 bases in the middle. This CDR3 comprises 16 residues. Germline V gives CDR1 SQVTM, CDR2 ANQGSEA. The CDR3 loop reads CSVAGSRGASGNTIYF. The CDR3 DNA follows: TGCAGCGTTGCGGGGAGCAGGGGAGCGTCTGGAAACACCATATATTTT.

The chain links TRBV9 to TRBJ2-1, with D possibly TRBD1 on 6 matching bases. Per germline, CDR1 SGDLS and CDR2 YYNGEE. There are 16 residues in the CDR3. Trimming stripped 3 bases from V and 6 bases from J, with 19 bases between. CDR3 sequence: CASSANLVTGSNEQFF. The CDR3 nucleotides read TGTGCCAGCAGCGCGAATCTGGTGACAGGATCCAATGAGCAGTTCTTC.

The chain joins TRBV3-1 (or the pseudogene TRBV3-2) to TRBJ1-2, with a possible D match to TRBD1 (5 bases). V was trimmed by 4 bases and J by 7 bases, leaving 16 bases between them. The germline gives CDR1 LGHDT, CDR2 YNNKEL (reference sequence). The CDR3 is 14 amino acids. For the CDR3, the DNA is TGTGCCAGCAGCCCCCTGATGGGGGGATCTGGCTACACCTTC. Protein product: CASSPLMGGSGYTF.

The chain joins TRBV7-2 to TRBJ2-1; the match to TRBD2 covers 11 bases. The CDR3 runs to 16 residues. V trimming: 4 bases; J trimming: 1 base; junction bases outside the gene matches: 3. Germline V gene data show CDR1 as SGHTA and CDR2 as FQGNSA. DNA of the CDR3: TGTGCCAGCAGCTCGGGACTAGCGGTTTCCTACAATGAGCAGTTCTTC. Amino acid sequence: CASSSGLAVSYNEQFF.

This clone has just a few counts. The genes are TRBV6-5 and TRBJ1-1; 7 positions agree with TRBD1. The CDR3 is made up of 12 amino acids. Germline assignment: CDR1 MNHEY and CDR2 SVGAGI. Germline trimming cut 5 bases from V and 11 bases from J; bases unmatched to any gene: 8. The CDR3 here is CASSPTTGTAFF. CDR3 nucleotides: TGTGCCAGCAGTCCTACGACAGGGACGGCTTTCTTT.

The V and J genes are TRBV5-1 and TRBJ2-7, with 7 nucleotides matching TRBD1. Trimming cost V 1 base and J 5 bases; bases outside gene matches: 9. The germline V gene encodes CDR1 SGHRS and CDR2 YFSETQ. CDR3 size: 15 residues. This CDR3 is CASSLIGDRAHEQYF. The DNA of the CDR3 is TGCGCCAGCAGCTTGATAGGTGACAGGGCCCACGAGCAGTACTTC.

The V call is TRBV6-1, the J call TRBJ1-5, with a tentative D call TRBD1 (6 bases). The germline V and J ends were trimmed by 1 base and 0 bases, with 10 bases remaining between them. The germline V gene has CDR1 MNHNS and CDR2 SASEGT. The CDR3 has 16 amino acids. This CDR3 reads CASSEGTVYSNQPQHF. CDR3 nucleotide sequence: TGTGCCAGCAGTGAAGGGACAGTTTATAGCAATCAGCCCCAGCATTTT.